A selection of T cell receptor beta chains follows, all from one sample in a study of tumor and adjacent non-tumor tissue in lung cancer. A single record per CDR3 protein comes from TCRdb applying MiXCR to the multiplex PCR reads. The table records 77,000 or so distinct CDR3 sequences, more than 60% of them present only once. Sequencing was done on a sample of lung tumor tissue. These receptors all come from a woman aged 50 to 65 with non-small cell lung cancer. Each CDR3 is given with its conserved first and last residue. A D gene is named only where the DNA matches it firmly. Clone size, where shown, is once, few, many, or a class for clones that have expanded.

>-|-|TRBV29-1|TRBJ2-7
CSDTDRFYEQYF
TGCAGCGACACGGACAGATTCTACGAGCAGTATTTC
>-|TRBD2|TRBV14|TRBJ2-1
CACSHPPGRSSYNDQFF
TGTGCCTGCAGCCATCCCCCCGGGAGGAGCTCCTACAATGATCAGTTCTTC
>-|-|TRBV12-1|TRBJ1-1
CASSQYKGLRDTQAFF
TGTGCCAGCAGCCAATATAAGGGACTCCGGGACACTCAGGCTTTCTTT
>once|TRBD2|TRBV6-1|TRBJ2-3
CASSGLAGGQDTQYF
TGTGCCAGCAGTGGACTAGCGGGAGGACAAGATACGCAGTATTTT
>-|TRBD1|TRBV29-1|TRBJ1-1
CSVVMRQGDLNTEAFF
TGCAGTGTTGTAATGCGGCAGGGGGATCTGAACACTGAAGCTTTCTTT
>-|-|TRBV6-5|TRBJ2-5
CASTPFGTFPETQYF
TGTGCCAGCACTCCCTTCGGGACATTTCCAGAGACCCAGTACTTC
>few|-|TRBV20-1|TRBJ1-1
CSARAQDHSGAFF
TGCAGTGCTAGAGCCCAGGACCATTCCGGAGCTTTCTTT
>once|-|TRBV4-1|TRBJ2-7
CASSQDPRVALIVEQYF
TGCGCCAGCAGCCAAGATCCAAGGGTAGCACTCATTGTGGAGCAGTACTTC
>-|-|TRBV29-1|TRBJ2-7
CSVEARSYEQYF
TGCAGTGTGGAGGCGAGGAGCTACGAGCAGTACTTC
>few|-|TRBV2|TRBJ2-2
CASNPGLIAGELFF
TGTGCCAGCAACCCGGGGTTGATCGCCGGGGAGCTGTTTTTT
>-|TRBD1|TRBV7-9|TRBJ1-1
CASSHPQGARTEVFF
TGTGCCAGCAGCCACCCACAGGGGGCGAGGACTGAAGTTTTCTTT
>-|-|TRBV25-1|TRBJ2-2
CASGEQGGAGELFF
TGTGCCAGCGGTGAACAGGGAGGGGCCGGGGAGCTGTTTTTT
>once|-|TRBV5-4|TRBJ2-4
CTSSHRVTKNIQYF
TGTACCAGCAGCCACAGGGTCACCAAAAACATTCAGTACTTC
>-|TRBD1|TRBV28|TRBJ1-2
CASSFTGQGAYGYIF
TGTGCCAGCAGTTTTACCGGACAGGGGGCCTATGGCTACATCTTC
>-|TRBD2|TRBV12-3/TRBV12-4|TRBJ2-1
CASSLFGLAACNEQFF
TGTGCCAGCAGTTTATTCGGACTAGCGGCCTGTAATGAGCAGTTCTTC
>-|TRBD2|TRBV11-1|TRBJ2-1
CVSSSGLAGGLQFF
TGTGTCAGCAGCTCAGGACTAGCGGGAGGATTGCAGTTTTTC
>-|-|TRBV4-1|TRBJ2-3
CANSQVRDFTDTQYF
TGCGCCAACAGTCAAGTGAGGGACTTCACAGATACGCAGTATTTT
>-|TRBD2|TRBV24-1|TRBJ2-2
CGTSDPSSGIGGEPFF
TGTGGCACCAGTGACCCCAGCAGCGGGATCGGCGGGGAGCCGTTTTTT
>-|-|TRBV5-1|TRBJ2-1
CVSNLDGALYNEQFF
TGCGTCAGCAATTTGGACGGTGCCCTTTACAATGAGCAGTTCTTT
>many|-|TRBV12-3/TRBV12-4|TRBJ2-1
CASKRGNEQFF
TGTGCCAGCAAAAGGGGAAATGAGCAGTTCTTC
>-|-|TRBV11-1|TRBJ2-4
CASGSLPQMGKNIQYF
TGTGCCAGCGGCTCGTTGCCTCAAATGGGCAAAAACATTCAGTACTTC
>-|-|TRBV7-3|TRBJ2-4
CASSLTGSSKNIQYF
TGTGCCAGCAGTTTAACGGGATCTTCCAAAAACATTCAGTACTTT
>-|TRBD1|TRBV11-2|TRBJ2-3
CTSRLDRGDMQYF
TGTACCAGCAGATTAGACAGGGGAGATATGCAGTATTTT
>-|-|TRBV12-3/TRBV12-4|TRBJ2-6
CASRVPGANALTF
TGTGCCAGTCGCGTTCCCGGGGCCAACGCCCTGACTTTC
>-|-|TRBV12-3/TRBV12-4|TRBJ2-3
CAGSLGASNQPQYF
TGTGCCGGCAGTTTAGGGGCTAGCAATCAGCCCCAGTATTTT
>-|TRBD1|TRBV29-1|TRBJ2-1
CSVEDLGGWTSYNEQFF
TGCAGCGTTGAAGATCTAGGGGGCTGGACCTCCTACAATGAACAGTTCTTC
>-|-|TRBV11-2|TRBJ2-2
CASSRPAQVISGELFF
TGTGCCAGCAGCCGGCCAGCGCAGGTGATCTCCGGGGAGCTGTTTTTT
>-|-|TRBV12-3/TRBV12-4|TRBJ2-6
CASTTTGLGTNVLTF
TGTGCCAGTACCACCACAGGGCTTGGGACCAACGTCCTGACTTTC
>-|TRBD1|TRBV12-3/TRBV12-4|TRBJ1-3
CASSSTDRFFGKTTYF
TGTGCCAGCAGCTCTACGGACAGGTTCTTTGGAAAGACCACATATTTT
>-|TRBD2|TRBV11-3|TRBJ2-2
CASRLAGDTGELFF
TGTGCCAGCAGACTAGCGGGGGATACCGGGGAACTGTTTTTT
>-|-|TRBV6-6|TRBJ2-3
CASSVLGGAVDTQYF
TGTGCCAGCAGCGTTCTTGGGGGAGCGGTAGATACGCAGTATTTT
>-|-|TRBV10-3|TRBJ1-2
CAISDRAAGIGGDGYTF
TGTGCAATCAGTGATCGGGCGGCCGGGATAGGGGGTGATGGCTACACCTTC
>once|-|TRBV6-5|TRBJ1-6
CASSYFRTGGNSPLHF
TGTGCCAGCAGTTACTTCAGAACCGGGGGAAATTCACCCCTCCACTTT
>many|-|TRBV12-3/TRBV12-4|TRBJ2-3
CASSLRVQGSDTQYF
TGTGCCAGCAGTTTAAGGGTTCAGGGTTCCGATACGCAGTATTTT
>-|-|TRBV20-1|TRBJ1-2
CSASSLGMLHGYTF
TGCAGTGCTAGTTCGCTGGGGATGCTCCATGGCTACACCTTC
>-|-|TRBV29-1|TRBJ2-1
CSVVAALCNEQFF
TGCAGCGTTGTGGCGGCCCTATGCAATGAGCAGTTTTTC
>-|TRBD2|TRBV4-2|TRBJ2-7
CASSQNETSRSYEQYF
TGTGCCAGCAGCCAAAATGAGACTAGCAGATCCTACGAGCAGTACTTC
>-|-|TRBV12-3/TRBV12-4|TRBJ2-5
CAGRQRTEQETQYF
TGTGCCGGCAGACAAAGGACGGAACAAGAGACCCAGTACTTC
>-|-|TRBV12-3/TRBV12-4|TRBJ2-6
CASSVSGANVLTF
TGTGCCAGCAGCGTTTCCGGGGCCAACGTCCTGACTTTC
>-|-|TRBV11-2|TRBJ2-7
CALSSQVLGQYF
TGTGCCCTCAGCTCCCAGGTTCTGGGGCAGTACTTC